Presented here are 11 T cell receptor beta chains from one specimen sequenced in a study of response to subunit inactivated influenza vaccine (dated by TCRdb to about 2018). Libraries came from RT-PCR. Sequenced on an Illumina HiSeq 2500. In TCRdb, the public reads were trimmed at Q25 with fastp and aligned with MiXCR, with productive beta chains retained. Each record represents a unique CDR3 protein, reported with the most common genes and DNA among its rows. The sample yields some 480,000 distinct CDR3 sequences; over 9.5% were counted once. The ten largest clones represent about 12% of the sample. Reading the label with the study, this specimen's time point is: 45 to 55 days after influenza vaccine administration. Sequencing used PBMCs from blood, obtained 45 days after vaccination. The origin of the receptors is a man between 50 and 59 years old who received an inactivated influenza vaccine. Donor details come from another sample of the same person, matched by shared clones.

This clonotype was counted many times. The chain uses TRBV29-1 and TRBJ1-1; no clear D gene. V shed 4 bases and J shed 1 base, with 4 bases lying between them. Germline assignment: CDR1 SQVTM and CDR2 ANQGSEA. CDR3 length equals 11 residues. The CDR3 region is CSVGANTEAFF. DNA of the CDR3: TGCAGCGTTGGAGCGAACACTGAAGCTTTCTTT.

The chain employs TRBV14 and TRBJ2-2; D call uncertain. The V and J ends lost 1 base and 2 bases respectively, with 8 bases between them. This CDR3 spans 15 amino acids. Per the germline V gene, CDR1 is SGHDN and CDR2 is FVKESK. The CDR3 reads CASSQVWPNTGELFF. The CDR3 nucleotides are TGTGCCAGCAGCCAAGTCTGGCCAAACACCGGGGAGCTGTTTTTT.

At least ten counts were recorded for this clonotype. The J gene is TRBJ2-1, the V gene TRBV9; D remains unclear. The CDR3 is made up of 15 amino acids. The germline CDR1 and CDR2 sequences are SGDLS and YYNGEE. V shed 0 bases and J shed 6 bases, with 13 bases lying between them. CDR3 residues: CASSVDEVGSNEQFF. The CDR3 DNA sequence: TGTGCCAGCAGCGTAGATGAGGTAGGGTCCAATGAGCAGTTCTTC.

This clonotype showed up many times. The chain combines TRBV20-1 with TRBJ2-3; weak D call: TRBD2 (7 bases). Trimming pared 3 bases from V and 2 bases from J, leaving 12 bases between. The CDR3 contains 14 residues. From germline, CDR1 is DFQATT and CDR2 SNEGSKA (reference sequence). CDR3 sequence (DNA): TGCAGTGCTAGGAGGGGGGGAGACACAGATACGCAGTATTTT. Its translation: CSARRGGDTDTQYF.

Comments on this clonotype: One junction end does not reproduce the germline sequence, and a read error may be involved. The chain employs TRBV12-3 or TRBV12-4 and TRBJ2-7, with 10 positions matching TRBD1. The CDR3 loop spans 16 amino acids. CDR3 protein: CASSFTPGTGVYEQHF. DNA of the CDR3: TGTGCCAGCAGTTTCACTCCCGGGACAGGGGTCTACGAGCAGCACTTC.

The table lists this clonotype with a few counts. One end of the junction fails to match germline, which may point to a read error. The chain is built from TRBV12-3 or TRBV12-4 and TRBJ2-5; D gene unclear. The CDR3 is 13 amino acids. The CDR3 nucleotides are TGTGCCAGCAGTTCTCTGGGTCAAGCGACCCAGTACTTC. This gives the protein CASSSLGQATQYF.

This rearrangement joins TRBV10-1 to TRBJ1-5, with D unresolved. V lost 6 bases and J lost 8, with 20 bases in between. Germline V gene sequence: CDR1 WNHNN, CDR2 SYGVQD (reference sequence). The CDR3 is 15 residues long. CDR3 sequence (DNA): TGCGCCAGCAGGAACAGCGTCATCTTTCGAAAGCCCCAGCATTTT. Protein: CASRNSVIFRKPQHF.

CDR3 in amino acids: CSVDPLDRGGYGYTF. CDR3 nucleotides: TGCAGTGTTGACCCTCTTGACAGGGGCGGCTATGGCTACACCTTC. This chain joins TRBV20-1 and TRBJ1-2; 8 bases fit TRBD1. CDR3 size: 15 residues. After removal of 7 bases from V and 4 bases from J, the junction contained 14 bases not matched to a gene. CDR1 and CDR2 from the germline V gene are DFQATT and SNEGSKA (reference sequence).

This clonotype has just a few counts. The J gene is TRBJ2-3, the V gene TRBV11-3; 8 bases fit TRBD2. The CDR3 is 15 residues long. Germline V gene lookup returns CDR1 SGHNT and CDR2 YENEEA. The V and J ends lost 6 bases and 1 base, in that order; junction bases with no gene match: 6. CDR3 amino acids: CASSAQAGGTDTQYF. Written as DNA, the CDR3 is TGTGCCAGCAGTGCTCAAGCGGGGGGCACAGATACGCAGTATTTT.

The J gene is TRBJ2-1, the V gene TRBV15; perhaps D is TRBD1 or TRBD2 (5 bases each). CDR1 is LNHNV and CDR2 is YYDKDF in the germline V gene (reference sequence). Trimming removed 5 bases from V and 5 bases from J, with 28 bases in between. The CDR3 covers 19 residues. The CDR3 reads CATSEERVYMVWDDNEQFF. For the CDR3, the DNA is TGTGCCACCAGCGAGGAACGGGTCTACATGGTTTGGGACGACAATGAGCAGTTCTTC.

This clonotype was counted only a few times. The chain recombines TRBV7-2 with TRBJ2-7, with 7 bases fitting TRBD2. Germline V gene lookup returns CDR1 SGHTA and CDR2 FQGNSA. Unmatched junction bases numbered 9, after V lost 2 bases and J lost 2 bases. This CDR3 has 16 amino acids. CDR3 in amino acids: CASSLFTASGPYEQYF. For the CDR3, the DNA is TGTGCCAGCAGCTTATTCACTGCTAGCGGTCCCTACGAGCAGTACTTC.